This is a list of T cell receptor beta chains from one sample in a study of response to subunit inactivated influenza vaccine. TCRdb analysed the RT-PCR reads with MiXCR anew, one entry per CDR3 protein. Here the sample spans approximately 170,000 distinct CDR3 sequences, roughly 12% being singletons. The sample also formed part of further work on T cells expressing NK-cell markers.

Sequences were derived from CD8+ T cells sorted from PBMCs, sampled about 12 days after vaccination. These receptor sequences come from a man aged 45 to 65 who received an inactivated influenza vaccine. Both conserved end residues are part of each CDR3. D genes are given only for firm matches. The size field is filled for only some rows; it gives once, few, many or a size class.

CDR3 length	V gene	J gene	clone size	D gene	CDR3 protein	CDR3 DNA
16	TRBV3-1	TRBJ1-6	.	.	CASSQELGGMDSPLHF	TGTGCCAGCAGCCAAGAGTTGGGGGGGATGGATTCACCCCTCCACTTT
15	TRBV10-2	TRBJ2-2	few	.	CASSAEDRSTGELFF	TGCGCCAGCAGTGCTGAAGACAGGAGCACCGGGGAGCTGTTTTTT
13	TRBV29-1	TRBJ2-7	.	TRBD2	CSGRLARVREQYF	TGCAGCGGGCGACTAGCCCGCGTTCGTGAGCAGTACTTC
17	TRBV25-1	TRBJ2-5	few	TRBD1	CASSARRPTGGLETQYF	TGTGCCAGCAGTGCAAGGCGCCCGACAGGGGGCCTAGAGACCCAGTACTTC
14	TRBV20-1	TRBJ2-7	many	TRBD1	CSARERDRTYEQYF	TGCAGTGCTAGAGAAAGGGACAGGACCTACGAGCAGTACTTC
13	TRBV4-2	TRBJ2-1	.	.	CASSQAGSNEQFF	TGTGCCAGCAGCCAAGCAGGGTCCAATGAGCAGTTCTTC
14	TRBV7-2	TRBJ1-1	many	.	CASSLGGPATEAFF	TGTGCCAGCAGCTTAGGGGGACCTGCCACTGAAGCTTTCTTT
15	TRBV9	TRBJ2-5	.	TRBD2	CASSLSGGDGETQYF	TGTGCCAGCAGCCTCAGCGGGGGCGACGGGGAGACCCAGTACTTC
12	TRBV28	TRBJ1-1	.	TRBD1	CASRAGGIDAFF	TGTGCCAGCAGGGCAGGGGGCATCGACGCTTTCTTT
13	TRBV12-3/TRBV12-4	TRBJ2-5	.	.	CASSLAPRETQYF	TGTGCCAGCAGTTTAGCCCCGAGAGAAACCCAGTACTTC
13	TRBV9	TRBJ1-2	.	.	CASSVKGNYGYTF	TGTGCCAGCAGCGTAAAGGGGAACTATGGCTACACCTTC
15	TRBV6-1	TRBJ1-1	few	TRBD1	CASSPPWGQGTEAFF	TGTGCCAGCAGCCCCCCGTGGGGACAGGGCACTGAAGCTTTCTTT
12	TRBV4-1	TRBJ2-1	.	.	CASSQDQNEQFF	TGCGCCAGCAGCCAAGATCAGAATGAGCAGTTCTTC
14	TRBV6-2/TRBV6-3	TRBJ1-1	.	TRBD1	CASSLRQGAAEAFF	TGTGCCAGCAGTCTCCGACAGGGGGCCGCTGAAGCTTTCTTT
14	TRBV7-3	TRBJ2-1	many	.	CASSLIASYNEQFF	TGTGCCAGCAGCTTAATAGCGAGTTACAATGAGCAGTTCTTC
15	TRBV20-1	TRBJ1-1	.	.	CSARDRDKANTEAFF	TGCAGTGCTAGAGACAGGGATAAGGCGAACACTGAAGCTTTCTTT
15	TRBV6-1	TRBJ1-1	many	.	CASSQEGGRNTEAFF	TGTGCCAGCAGTCAGGAAGGCGGGAGGAACACTGAAGCTTTCTTT
14	TRBV7-6	TRBJ2-1	many	TRBD1	CASNPGQGAREQFF	TGTGCCAGCAACCCGGGACAGGGGGCAAGAGAGCAGTTCTTC
14	TRBV6-1	TRBJ1-3	few	.	CASSEVPAGNTIYF	TGTGCCAGCAGTGAGGTCCCAGCTGGAAACACCATATATTTT
13	TRBV30	TRBJ1-6	few	.	CAWGIGGDSPLHF	TGTGCCTGGGGCATTGGGGGAGATTCACCCCTCCACTTT
14	TRBV5-1	TRBJ2-1	many	TRBD1	CASSRGTAYNEQFF	TGCGCCAGCAGTAGGGGGACAGCCTACAATGAGCAGTTCTTC
16	TRBV28	TRBJ2-7	few	.	CASSFSQDIGSYEQYF	TGTGCCAGCAGTTTTTCCCAGGACATCGGCTCCTACGAGCAGTACTTC
12	TRBV9	TRBJ1-1	few	.	CASSSLGREAFF	TGTGCCAGCAGCTCCCTTGGCCGTGAAGCTTTCTTT
13	TRBV5-8	TRBJ2-7	.	.	CASPIGSAYEQYF	TGTGCCAGCCCCATCGGAAGTGCCTACGAGCAGTACTTC
11	TRBV25-1	TRBJ1-2	few	.	CASSVGTGYTF	TGTGCCAGCAGTGTGGGAACCGGCTACACCTTC
16	TRBV4-3	TRBJ1-2	few	.	CASSQDVVPANYGYTF	TGCGCCAGCAGCCAAGATGTGGTCCCAGCTAACTATGGCTACACCTTC
13	TRBV29-1	TRBJ2-7	many	.	CSVVGETSYEQYF	TGCAGCGTTGTAGGGGAGACCTCCTACGAGCAGTACTTC
14	TRBV15	TRBJ2-1	.	.	CATSTIDGRNEQFF	TGTGCCACCAGCACAATCGACGGGCGCAATGAGCAGTTCTTC
16	TRBV19	TRBJ1-5	.	.	CASSIDGTPGIQPQHF	TGTGCCAGTAGTATAGACGGCACCCCGGGGATACAGCCCCAGCATTTT
12	TRBV25-1	TRBJ2-5	.	.	CASSVTQETQYF	TGTGCCAGCAGTGTGACACAAGAGACCCAGTACTTC
18	TRBV3-1	TRBJ1-5	many	.	CASSQGTDPSPHNQPQHF	TGTGCCAGCAGCCAAGGGACGGACCCCTCCCCCCATAATCAGCCCCAGCATTTT
11	TRBV20-1	TRBJ2-7	many	.	CSARDQNEQYF	TGCAGTGCTAGAGATCAGAACGAGCAGTACTTC
16	TRBV7-9	TRBJ1-2	few	.	CASVTNLGEGIYGYTF	TGTGCCAGCGTTACAAACCTTGGGGAGGGAATTTATGGCTACACCTTC
15	TRBV7-8	TRBJ2-2	few	TRBD1	CASSFRQGKTGELFF	TGTGCCAGCAGCTTCCGACAGGGGAAAACCGGGGAGCTGTTTTTT
16	TRBV10-2	TRBJ2-1	many	.	CASSENGGGPGNEQFF	TGCGCCAGCAGTGAGAATGGGGGGGGGCCGGGGAATGAGCAGTTCTTC
11	TRBV29-1	TRBJ2-7	many	.	CSVEKGVEQYF	TGCAGCGTTGAAAAAGGGGTTGAGCAGTACTTC
16	TRBV10-3	TRBJ2-1	many	TRBD1	CAISALGQGAYNEQFF	TGTGCCATCAGTGCCCTCGGGCAGGGGGCCTACAATGAGCAGTTCTTC
14	TRBV11-2	TRBJ2-7	.	.	CASSLGIGGYEQYF	TGTGCCAGCAGCTTAGGGATCGGGGGCTACGAGCAGTACTTC
15	TRBV6-5	TRBJ2-7	once	.	CASSYTQGGWGEQYF	TGTGCCAGCAGTTACACACAGGGAGGATGGGGGGAGCAGTACTTC
15	TRBV3-1	TRBJ1-1	.	.	CASSQDPQGNTEAFF	TGTGCCAGCAGCCAAGACCCACAGGGGAACACTGAAGCTTTCTTT
16	TRBV19	TRBJ2-3	few	.	CASSIIRPGFTDTQYF	TGTGCCAGTAGTATAATCAGACCGGGGTTCACAGATACGCAGTATTTT
16	TRBV13	TRBJ1-1	few	.	CASSTVHQGWNTEAFF	TGTGCCAGCAGCACCGTCCATCAGGGGTGGAACACTGAAGCTTTCTTT
15	TRBV4-3	TRBJ1-2	few	.	CASSQEVSANYGYTF	TGCGCCAGCAGCCAAGAGGTGTCAGCCAACTATGGCTACACCTTC
12	TRBV10-3	TRBJ2-3	.	.	CATRDTNQPQYF	TGTGCCACCCGGGACACCAATCAGCCCCAGTATTTT
13	TRBV11-2	TRBJ2-5	few	.	CASSFSGQETQYF	TGTGCCAGCAGCTTTAGCGGCCAAGAGACCCAGTACTTC
12	TRBV24-1	TRBJ2-1	many	.	CATMDEGWEQFF	TGTGCCACCATGGATGAGGGATGGGAGCAGTTCTTC
11	TRBV12-3/TRBV12-4	TRBJ1-2	.	.	CASSYGSGYTF	TGTGCCAGCAGTTATGGGAGTGGCTACACCTTC
14	TRBV6-1	TRBJ1-1	many	.	CASIDTPWGTEAFF	TGTGCCAGCATCGATACTCCCTGGGGCACTGAAGCTTTCTTT
19	TRBV1	TRBJ2-1	few	.	CTSSQDGPPDLLSYNEQFF	TGCACCAGCAGCCAAGATGGTCCCCCGGATCTCCTTTCCTACAATGAGCAGTTCTTC
15	TRBV6-5	TRBJ2-5	many	TRBD1	CASSYSDRDVETQYF	TGTGCCAGCAGTTACTCCGACAGGGATGTAGAGACCCAGTACTTC
12	TRBV20-1	TRBJ1-5	.	TRBD1	CSWTGGGQPQHF	TGCAGTTGGACAGGGGGCGGTCAGCCCCAGCATTTT
16	TRBV7-9	TRBJ2-3	few	.	CASSLPSGTSPDTQYF	TGTGCCAGCAGCTTACCCTCCGGGACCTCCCCAGATACGCAGTATTTT
13	TRBV12-3/TRBV12-4	TRBJ2-1	.	TRBD2	CASSFGGGAEQFF	TGTGCCAGCAGTTTTGGCGGGGGGGCTGAGCAGTTCTTC
16	TRBV7-9	TRBJ2-1	many	TRBD1	CASSGPQQGAYNEQFF	TGTGCCAGCAGTGGCCCCCAACAGGGGGCCTACAATGAGCAGTTCTTC
13	TRBV30	TRBJ1-1	few	.	CAWSVTENTEAFF	TGTGCCTGGAGTGTAACAGAGAACACTGAAGCTTTCTTT
15	TRBV21-1	TRBJ2-7	.	.	CASSSRTAYSYEQYF	TGTGCCAGCAGCAGCCGGACAGCTTACTCCTACGAGCAGTACTTC
14	TRBV4-1	TRBJ1-1	many	.	CASSQDRLNTEAFF	TGCGCCAGCAGCCAAGACAGATTAAACACTGAAGCTTTCTTT
14	TRBV5-6	TRBJ2-5	few	TRBD1	CASSWGTAQETQYF	TGTGCCAGCAGCTGGGGGACAGCGCAAGAGACCCAGTACTTC
15	TRBV4-1	TRBJ1-4	.	.	CASSQAHGVNEKLFF	TGCGCCAGCAGCCAAGCACACGGCGTTAATGAAAAACTGTTTTTT